This is a list of T cell receptor beta chains from one sample in a study of blood T cell repertoires in COVID-19. Using immunoSEQ multiplex PCR, the repertoire was profiled, and TCRdb retains in-frame clones only, with some absent. The sample lists 85,000 to 95,000 clones; approximately 75% were seen once. Source material: peripheral blood. Source of these receptors: an elderly woman with acute or convalescent COVID-19. Both conserved end residues are part of each CDR3. A D gene is named only where the DNA matches it firmly. A row's size may be missing; if present it is once, few, many or a size class.

TRBD1	13	-	TRBV12-3/TRBV12-4	TRBJ1-1	CASRKTRGQEAFF	TGTGCCAGCAGAAAAACAAGGGGGCAGGAAGCTTTCTTT
TRBD1	15	-	TRBV9	TRBJ2-7	CASSVAPDRGYEQYF	TGTGCCAGCAGCGTAGCCCCGGACAGGGGCTACGAGCAGTACTTC
TRBD1	15	few	TRBV18	TRBJ1-1	CASSPRQGVNTEAFF	TGTGCCAGCTCACCTAGACAGGGGGTGAACACTGAAGCTTTCTTT
TRBD1	15	-	TRBV7-9	TRBJ2-2	CASRGQKINTGELFF	TGTGCCAGCAGGGGACAGAAAATTAACACCGGGGAGCTGTTTTTT
TRBD1	17	-	TRBV5-1	TRBJ1-2	CASSLNRGDAMGYGYTF	TGCGCCAGCAGCTTGAACAGGGGAGACGCTATGGGCTATGGCTACACCTTC
TRBD1	16	-	TRBV19	TRBJ1-6	CASSSRTTGTNSPLHF	TGTGCCAGTAGTTCCCGAACGACAGGGACTAATTCACCCCTCCACTTT
-	16	-	TRBV3-1/TRBV3-2	TRBJ2-3	CASSQVFGGAGDTQYF	TGTGCCAGCAGCCAAGTCTTTGGGGGGGCAGGGGATACGCAGTATTTT
TRBD1	15	few	TRBV5-1	TRBJ1-2	CASSPTGGADYGYTF	TGCGCCAGCAGCCCTACAGGGGGCGCTGACTATGGCTACACCTTC
-	13	-	TRBV7-2	TRBJ1-1	CASSPRGGPEAFF	TGTGCCAGCAGCCCCAGGGGCGGGCCTGAAGCTTTCTTT
-	14	-	TRBV2	TRBJ2-2	CASRTAGDTGELFF	TGTGCCAGCAGAACAGCCGGGGACACCGGGGAGCTGTTTTTT
TRBD2	16	-	TRBV15	TRBJ2-3	CATRPGLAIGRDTQYF	TGTGCCACCAGACCGGGACTAGCGATAGGACGTGATACGCAGTATTTT
TRBD2	13	-	TRBV12-3/TRBV12-4	TRBJ2-1	CASSRLAWNEQFF	TGTGCCAGCAGCCGACTAGCGTGGAATGAGCAGTTCTTC
-	14	-	TRBV7-9	TRBJ2-3	CASRAGWVGDTQYF	TGTGCCAGCCGGGCAGGGTGGGTCGGAGATACGCAGTATTTT
-	15	-	TRBV5-1	TRBJ2-7	CASSPPTGNVYEQYF	TGCGCCAGCAGCCCCCCGACAGGAAATGTCTACGAGCAGTACTTC
-	13	-	TRBV7-9	TRBJ1-1	CASSPVRGPEAFF	TGTGCCAGCAGCCCCGTCCGGGGTCCAGAAGCTTTCTTT
TRBD1	15	many	TRBV7-3	TRBJ2-3	CASSLRDSLTDTQYF	TGTGCCAGCAGCTTAAGGGACAGCCTCACAGATACGCAGTATTTT
-	15	-	TRBV30	TRBJ2-2	CAWSVGGRGAGELFF	TGTGCCTGGAGTGTGGGGGGAAGGGGCGCCGGGGAGCTGTTTTTT
-	15	-	TRBV29-1	TRBJ2-3	CSVGGGSASTDTQYF	TGCAGCGTTGGTGGAGGGAGTGCTAGCACAGATACGCAGTATTTT
-	14	-	TRBV7-8	TRBJ2-3	CAGGAGVSTDTQYF	TGTGCTGGGGGGGCGGGGGTCTCCACAGATACGCAGTATTTT
TRBD2	14	-	TRBV11-2	TRBJ2-5	CASSLALAGETQYF	TGTGCCAGCAGCTTAGCACTAGCGGGGGAGACCCAGTACTTC
TRBD1	17	many	TRBV18	TRBJ2-5	CASSPRGTGRLQETQYF	TGTGCCAGCTCACCGAGGGGGACAGGGCGTTTACAAGAGACCCAGTACTTC
TRBD1	14	-	TRBV10-3	TRBJ1-2	CAISTGGTNYGYTF	TGTGCCATCAGTACAGGGGGAACTAACTATGGCTACACCTTC